These 8 T cell receptor beta chains originate from one sample sequenced in a study of Ad26.COV2.S vaccination and SARS-CoV-2 variants. Repertoires were generated with immunoSEQ multiplex PCR, while TCRdb's copy carries only in-frame clones and drops some. The sample consists of about 410,000 clones, 92% of them appearing once. The treatment: 19 received Ad26.COV2.S at low or high dose, single or two shots; about 5 received placebo; per-sample allocation not given. The investigators took samples on day 63 after the first vaccine or placebo injection. The sample here was peripheral blood, taken in a trial of Ad26.COV2.S vaccine versus placebo. All receptors come from a person between 18 and 65 years old who received the Ad26.COV2.S COVID-19 vaccine or a placebo.

This rearrangement joins TRBV30 to TRBJ1-2; D not resolved. Trimming pared 2 bases from V and 3 bases from J, leaving 10 bases between. This CDR3 has 13 residues. The germline gives CDR1 GTSNPN, CDR2 SVGIG (reference sequence). The CDR3, as DNA: TGTGCCTGGAGTCTCCTTGGGGACTATGGCTACACCTTC. Translation gives CAWSLLGDYGYTF.

The genes are TRBV14 and TRBJ2-7; D not certain. The CDR3 contains 16 residues. Trimming stripped 4 bases from V and 4 bases from J, with 20 bases between. Per the germline V gene, CDR1 is SGHDN and CDR2 is FVKESK. This CDR3 reads CASSPGPELGLYEQYF. The CDR3 DNA sequence: TGTGCCAGCAGCCCGGGCCCGGAGCTGGGTCTGTACGAGCAGTACTTC. The variable domain in full, completed from reference TRBV14 and TRBJ2-7, reads EAGVTQFPSHSVIEKGQTVTLRCDPISGHDNLYWYRRVMGKEIKFLLHFVKESKQDESGMPNNRFLAERTGGTYSTLKVQPAELEDSGVYFCASSPGPELGLYEQYFGPGTRLTVT.

The V gene is TRBV6-5, the J gene TRBJ1-2; D is ambiguous. This CDR3 contains 12 residues. V gave up 6 bases and J gave up 1 base, with 6 bases separating them. Germline CDR1 reads MNHEY; CDR2 reads SVGAGI. The CDR3 DNA reads TGTGCCAGCAGGGGCATTAACTATGGCTACACCTTC. Translated: CASRGINYGYTF.

V and J are TRBV7-2 and TRBJ2-3; D remains ambiguous. The CDR3 is made up of 16 amino acids. Germline values: CDR1 SGHTA, CDR2 FQGNSA. The V end was cut by 5 bases, the J end by 1 base, with 16 bases between. CDR3 coding DNA: TGTGCCAGCAGCCCCCGCTCCCCCCTAGGCACAGATACGCAGTATTTT. Translating it yields CASSPRSPLGTDTQYF.

The chain couples TRBV19 to TRBJ2-1; tentative D call: TRBD2 (6 bases). The V gene lost 6 bases and the J gene lost 9 bases, with 9 bases spanning the gap. This CDR3 comprises 11 residues. Germline CDR1 LNHDA, CDR2 SQIVND (reference sequence). The CDR3 DNA sequence: TGTGCCAGTAGAGGGGAGGCTGAGCAGTTCTTC. Residues: CASRGEAEQFF. The variable domain in full, with the rest retrieved from reference TRBV19 and TRBJ2-1, is DGGITQSPKYLFRKEGQNVTLSCEQNLNHDAMYWYRQDPGQGLRLIYYSQIVNDFQKGDIAEGYSVSREKKESFPLTVTSAQKNPTAFYLCASRGEAEQFFGPGTRLTVL.

The rearrangement links TRBV6-5 to TRBJ1-4; 8 positions match TRBD1. Germline CDR1 reads MNHEY; CDR2 reads SVGAGI. Trimming cost V 4 bases and J 7 bases; bases outside gene matches: 8. The CDR3 is 15 residues long. The chain's CDR3 is CASSFTGTGGEKLFF. The CDR3 nucleotides read TGTGCCAGCAGTTTTACCGGGACAGGCGGTGAAAAACTGTTTTTT.

This clone has only one observation. The V call is TRBV18, the J call TRBJ2-6, with unresolved D. CDR1 is KGHSH, CDR2 LQKENI, per germline. The CDR3 runs to 16 residues. V was shortened by 3 bases and J by 2 bases, with 11 bases between the two germline ends. CDR3 sequence (DNA): TGTGCCAGCTCACCCAAGTCGAGTGCTGGGGCCAACGTCCTGACTTTC. Translating gives CASSPKSSAGANVLTF.

This chain connects TRBV5-8 to TRBJ2-2; D unclear. The V gene lost 4 bases and the J gene lost 2 bases, with 9 bases spanning the gap. CDR3 length: 14 amino acids. CDR1 and CDR2 from the germline V gene are SGHTS and YDEGEE. For the CDR3, the DNA is TGTGCCAGCAGCCTCGGACCTAACACCGGGGAGCTGTTTTTT. Encoded protein: CASSLGPNTGELFF. Combining the CDR3 with reference TRBV5-8 and TRBJ2-2 gives the whole variable domain EAGVTQSPTHLIKTRGQQATLRCSPISGHTSVYWYQQALGLGLQFLLWYDEGEERNRGNFPPRFSGRQFPNYSSELNVNALELEDSALYLCASSLGPNTGELFFGEGSRLTVL.